The rows below give T cell receptor beta chains drawn from one sample of a study of blood T cell repertoires in COVID-19. Sequencing used immunoSEQ multiplex PCR; TCRdb keeps in-frame clones, though not all of them. The sample holds under 200,000 clones, about 74% seen once. The sequenced sample consisted of peripheral blood. These receptors originate from a woman over 75 with acute or convalescent COVID-19. Both conserved end residues are part of each CDR3. Each record gives: J gene, clone size, D gene, V gene, CDR3 DNA, CDR3 protein. A D gene is named only where the DNA matches it firmly. Not every row has a clone size; where given, it reads once, few, many or a size class.

>TRBJ2-2|NA|TRBD1|TRBV11-2
TGTGCCAGCAGCTTACAGGGGGCGAGTATCGGGGAGCTGTTTTTT
CASSLQGASIGELFF
>TRBJ1-2|few|TRBD1|TRBV29-1
TGCAGCGTTGTACAGTTGGGGACAGGAAATGACTATGGCTACACCTTC
CSVVQLGTGNDYGYTF
>TRBJ2-3|NA|TRBD1|TRBV5-1
TGCGCCAGCAGCTTGGCGACAGGGGCTAGCACAGATACGCAGTATTTT
CASSLATGASTDTQYF
>TRBJ2-2|once|TRBD1|TRBV18
TGTGCCAGCTCACCCGCCTGGACAGGGTCGAGCGGGGAGCTGTTTTTT
CASSPAWTGSSGELFF
>TRBJ2-2|NA|NA|TRBV18
TGTGCCAGCTCACCTCCTAGCACCGGGGAGCTGTTTTTT
CASSPPSTGELFF
>TRBJ2-3|NA|TRBD1|TRBV3-1/TRBV3-2
TGTGCCAGCAGCCAAGGACAGGGGGCTTTGACAGATACGCAGTATTTT
CASSQGQGALTDTQYF
>TRBJ1-1|NA|TRBD1|TRBV12-3/TRBV12-4
TGTGCCACCGTTACAGGGGACAACACTGAAGCTTTCTTT
CATVTGDNTEAFF
>TRBJ1-6|NA|TRBD1|TRBV10-1
TGCGCCAGCAGTAAACAGGGGGAGGATTCACCCCTCCACTTT
CASSKQGEDSPLHF
>TRBJ2-4|NA|NA|TRBV12-3/TRBV12-4
TGTGCCAGCAATCTACAGGGAGAGGGGATTCAGTACTTC
CASNLQGEGIQYF
>TRBJ2-6|NA|TRBD2|TRBV9
TGTGCCAGCAGCGGGAGAGGGAGCGGGAGATTTACTCCTGGGGCCAACGTCCTGACTTTC
CASSGRGSGRFTPGANVLTF
>TRBJ2-1|many|TRBD1|TRBV5-1
TGCGCCAGCAACATTGCCGGGACAGGGGTAGGTAATGAGCAGTTCTTC
CASNIAGTGVGNEQFF
>TRBJ1-4|NA|NA|TRBV5-4
TGTGCCAGCAGAGATGGGACAAGTGAAAAACTGTTTTTT
CASRDGTSEKLFF